This T cell receptor (beta chain) was identified during a study of blood T cell repertoires in COVID-19 (dated by TCRdb to about 2020). In terms of the full investigation: Collaborator samples came from the United States, Italy and Spain and covered acute and convalescent phases of COVID-19. The material from the prospective study consisted of cDNA or gDNA derived from T cells, B-cell-depleted T cells, or PBMCs. Where HLA class I and class II types were available, the types were taken from metadata supplied by the sample provider, not from assay-based typing. The repertoires were made available in a free public database intended to serve as a resource for research on the immune response to SARS-CoV-2. Deeply sampled blood TCRbeta repertoires from subjects exposed to, actively infected with, or recovered from COVID-19 were included in the dataset. Samples came from the ongoing ImmuneRACE study (first 160 participants) plus 1,254 subjects from 6 global collaborators. The sample metadata nearly always contained a de-identified subject ID, COVID-19 status, age in years and sex.

Study-wide conclusions, independent of this receptor: The quantity of clinical and demographic metadata differed by source and by participant and was supplied without curation.

Each collaborating institution followed its own protocols to collect whole blood in K2EDTA tubes. For TCRbeta analysis, collaborators shipped samples as frozen whole blood, isolated PBMCs, or DNA extracted from either of those sample types. Looking up the germline V gene (reference sequence) yields CDR1 LNHDA and CDR2 SQIVND. V was cut back by 4 bases and J by 6 bases, leaving a gap of 16 bases between them. From the cysteine up to the phenylalanine, the CDR3 has a length of 15 residues. The retained sequence is limited to the CDR3, 45 bases, with the frame set at the first base. As for this clone: This receptor's antigen is unknown. Nothing much larger sits one base from this clone, and base qualities are not available.

TCRbeta CDR3 regions were amplified from genomic DNA using the immunoSEQ Assay, a bias-controlled multiplex PCR. As for how the authors treated the data: The number of nucleated cells in each sample was estimated by amplification of reference gene primers within the assay. To quantify the absolute abundance of each unique TCRbeta CDR3 rearrangement, sequence reads were collapsed and filtered. Productive Simpson clonality was computed per sample as the square root of Simpson's diversity index over productive rearrangements. TCRdb limited this immuneACCESS table to in-frame rearrangements with V and J called. A share of clones is missing; checked studies link under half to unresolved V genes, and the rest is unexplained. The DNA was the basis for D and trimming; V, J and clone size are from that table. The sample records around 200,000 clones, more than 75% of which are singletons. Approximately 4.8% of the sample is taken by the ten largest.

The TCR sequence derives from a man over 45 with acute or convalescent COVID-19. Sequencing was carried out using peripheral blood. This chain joins TRBV19 to TRBJ2-4, and the D gene may be TRBD1, 5 bases matching. CDR3 sequence: CASSTPEERGNIQYF. The DNA sequence reads TGTGCCAGTAGTACCCCCGAGGAAAGGGGAAACATTCAGTACTTC.